The 27 T cell receptor beta chains listed next were all sequenced from one sample in a study of prognosis after radiotherapy for stage I lung cancer. Template was genomic DNA; TCR beta CDR3 amplified in two multiplex PCR rounds. Used in first-round PCR were primers specific to each TRBV and TRBJ gene. One entry per CDR3 protein results from TCRdb running MiXCR on the multiplex PCR reads. The table includes about 36,000 distinct CDR3 sequences, approximately 36% detected once. Sequencing used PBMCs, obtained before or after stereotactic body radiation therapy (not recorded which). These receptors came from a donor over 45 with non-small cell lung cancer.

This clonotype was seen ten or more times. The V and J genes are TRBV5-1 and TRBJ2-2; D unresolved. The CDR3 sequence is 14 residues long. V lost 0 bases, J lost 2 bases, and 5 bases lay in between. The germline V gene encodes CDR1 SGHRS and CDR2 YFSETQ. Here the CDR3 reads CASSLGHNTGELFF. The CDR3 DNA is TGCGCCAGCAGCTTGGGACATAACACCGGGGAGCTGTTTTTT.

Worth noting for this clonotype: This may come from a read error, since a much larger clone is one base off. The chain is built from TRBV6-1 and TRBJ1-5; 9 bases agree with TRBD1. The length of the CDR3 is 15 residues. Germline V gene sequence: CDR1 MNHNS, CDR2 SASEGT. The CDR3 sequence is CTSRYDTGGGQPQHF. The CDR3 region has the DNA TGTACCAGCAGATACGACACAGGGGGCGGGCAGCCCCAGCATTTT.

The chain recombines TRBV5-1 with TRBJ2-1, with 8 bases fitting TRBD1. Trimming at V came to 4 bases and at J to 7 bases, leaving 10 bases not matched to a gene. The CDR3 totals 15 residues. Looked up from germline, CDR1 is SGHRS and CDR2 is YFSETQ. The CDR3 sequence: CASSLTIWTGNEQFF. The CDR3 region has the DNA TGCGCCAGCAGCCTGACTATCTGGACAGGGAATGAGCAGTTCTTC. The complete variable domain, with remaining parts taken from reference TRBV5-1 and TRBJ2-1, reads KAGVTQTPRYLIKTRGQQVTLSCSPISGHRSVSWYQQTPGQGLQFLFEYFSETQRNKGNFPGRFSGRQFSNSRSEMNVSTLELGDSALYLCASSLTIWTGNEQFFGPGTRLTVL.

In regard to this clonotype: The junction departs from germline at one end; a sequencing error may be responsible. This chain uses TRBV11-2 with TRBJ2-2, with TRBD2 as a possible D gene (5 bases). This CDR3 is built from 16 residues. The V gene's germline CDR1 is SGHAT and CDR2 FQNNGV. DNA of the CDR3: TGTGCCAGCAGCGGGCTGGCGGTCGGGAACACCTGGGAGCTGTTTTTT. Translation gives CASSGLAVGNTWELFF. Based on the CDR3 plus reference TRBV11-2 and TRBJ2-2, the full variable domain is EAGVAQSPRYKIIEKRQSVAFWCNPISGHATLYWYQQILGQGPKLLIQFQNNGVVDDSQLPKDRFSAERLKGVDSTLKIQPAKLEDSAVYLCASSGLAVGNTWELFFGEGSRLTVL.

This clonotype was seen ten or more times. The chain is built from TRBV10-3 and TRBJ2-3; D uncertain. Germline CDR1 ENHRY, CDR2 SYGVKD. The CDR3 extends over 15 amino acids. V was trimmed by 3 bases and J by 1 base, leaving 11 bases between them. CDR3 DNA sequence: TGTGCCATCAGTGAAGACGGACCCGGCACAGATACGCAGTATTTT. Translation gives CAISEDGPGTDTQYF.

The J gene is TRBJ1-1, the V gene TRBV19; weak D call: TRBD1 (5 bases). Per germline, CDR1 LNHDA and CDR2 SQIVND (reference sequence). V was shortened by 6 bases and J by 7 bases, with 21 bases between the two germline ends. The CDR3 consists of 15 residues. Written as DNA, the CDR3 is TGTGCCAGTAGGGTCCTTGGGGGGATGAGTGGTGAAGCTTTCTTT. It specifies CASRVLGGMSGEAFF.

Notes on this clonotype: A far bigger clonotype differs at one base, so this is likely a read error. The chain couples TRBV6-4 to TRBJ2-7; 8 bases agree with TRBD1. Germline V CDR1 and CDR2: MRHNA, SNTAGT. The CDR3 runs to 14 residues. V trimming: 6 bases; J trimming: 4 bases; junction bases outside the gene matches: 8. CDR3 loop: CASRAEQGGYEQYF. The CDR3 region has the DNA TGTGCCAGCAGAGCGGAACAGGGGGGTTACGAGCAGTACTTC.

This clonotype came up many times. The J gene is TRBJ1-1, the V gene TRBV5-1; D may be TRBD1 (5 bases). CDR1 SGHRS and CDR2 YFSETQ come from the germline V gene. CDR3 length: 15 amino acids. The V end lost 0 bases, the J end lost 7 bases, and 16 bases lay between the germline ends. The CDR3 region is CASSLAVAGTNEAFF. The CDR3 DNA follows: TGCGCCAGCAGCTTGGCCGTGGCAGGGACTAATGAAGCTTTCTTT.

The V and J genes are TRBV30 and TRBJ1-6; D remains ambiguous. CDR1 and CDR2 (germline): GTSNPN, SVGIG (reference sequence). This CDR3 has 15 amino acids. V was trimmed by 1 base and J by 18 bases, leaving 25 bases between them. CDR3 protein: CAWSGLRMPNSHPHF. CDR3 in DNA: TGTGCCTGGAGTGGTCTAAGGATGCCGAATTCACACCCCCACTTT.

This clonotype was picked up many times. This chain joins TRBV5-1 and TRBJ2-7; 10 nucleotides match TRBD1. Trimming took 3 bases from V and 2 from J; bases not matched to a gene: 5. Germline assignment: CDR1 SGHRS and CDR2 YFSETQ. The CDR3 has 15 amino acids. CDR3 residues: CASSSGQGGAYEQYF. For the CDR3, the DNA is TGCGCCAGCAGCTCAGGACAGGGGGGGGCCTACGAGCAGTACTTC.

At least ten counts were recorded for this clonotype. The V call is TRBV5-1, the J call TRBJ2-7; D uncertain. CDR1 and CDR2 (germline): SGHRS, YFSETQ. V was trimmed by 1 base and J by 0 bases, leaving 5 bases between them. This CDR3 has 13 residues. CDR3 amino acids: CASSLSPSYEQYF. Written as DNA, the CDR3 is TGCGCCAGCAGCTTGTCCCCCTCCTACGAGCAGTACTTC.

As concerns this clonotype: A read error may explain this, as a much larger clone is one base away. The chain joins TRBV7-9 to TRBJ1-2, with D unclear. CDR3 length: 12 residues. Deletions cut 5 bases from V and 1 base from J, with 5 bases between. Germline V gene sequence: CDR1 SEHNR, CDR2 FQNEAQ (reference sequence). The DNA of the CDR3 is TGTGCCAGCAGCCTGAATAACTATGGCTACACCTTC. Translating it yields CASSLNNYGYTF.

Many counts were recorded for this clonotype. The chain has TRBV30 and TRBJ2-5; 10 nucleotides agree with TRBD2. V shed 1 base and J 2 bases; nucleotides not matched to a gene: 10. CDR3 length: 17 residues. Germline CDR1 is GTSNPN and CDR2 is SVGIG (reference sequence). CDR3 DNA sequence: TGTGCCTGGAGTGCGCAGCGGGGGGGGGGAACTCAAGAGACCCAGTACTTC. Its protein product is CAWSAQRGGGTQETQYF.

Notes on this clonotype: Lacking the conserved final phenylalanine or tryptophan, this CDR3 likely reflects a read error. J is TRBJ1-4 and V is TRBV7-6; D remains unclear. The germline gives CDR1 SGHVS, CDR2 FNYEAQ. Deletions cut 7 bases from V and 8 bases from J, with 23 bases between. The CDR3 spans 16 residues. CDR3 bases: TGTGCCAGCACCTTGGCCCCGATGGATTTTGGCGAAAAACTGTTTCTT. Its protein is CASTLAPMDFGEKLFL.

This clonotype was found a few times. This chain links TRBV9 with TRBJ2-7; 12 bases match TRBD1. In germline, CDR1 is SGDLS, CDR2 YYNGEE. J lost 3 bases, V lost 4 bases, and 5 bases had no gene match. The CDR3 sequence is 15 residues long. The CDR3 is CASSIGTGGDYEQYF. The CDR3 nucleotides read TGTGCCAGCAGCATTGGGACAGGGGGCGACTACGAGCAGTACTTC.

V and J are TRBV29-1 and TRBJ1-5; D might be TRBD1 (5 bases). V lost 4 bases and J 4 bases, leaving 11 bases between the germline ends. CDR1 and CDR2 (germline): SQVTM, ANQGSEA. This CDR3 contains 13 residues. The CDR3 DNA reads as TGCAGCGTTGGGGGGTGGGGGAATCAGCCCCAGCATTTT. The encoded protein is CSVGGWGNQPQHF. Variable domain in full (rest from reference TRBV29-1 and TRBJ1-5): SAVISQKPSRDICQRGTSLTIQCQVDSQVTMMFWYRQQPGQSLTLIATANQGSEATYESGFVIDKFPISRPNLTFSTLTVSNMSPEDSSIYLCSVGGWGNQPQHFGDGTRLSIL.

There are many counts of this clonotype. The genes are TRBV4-1 and TRBJ2-1, with D perhaps matching TRBD2 (6 bases). Germline V gene lookup returns CDR1 MGHRA and CDR2 YSYEKL. This CDR3 has 17 residues. The V and J ends lost 1 base and 4 bases respectively, with 17 bases between them. The CDR3 nucleotides are TGCGCCAGCAGCCAAGCCTCCCTGGGGGGAATTTACAATGAGCAGTTCTTC. This codes for CASSQASLGGIYNEQFF.

This clonotype occurred many times. Likely a read error: the CDR3 ends without its conserved phenylalanine or tryptophan. Because the CDR3's place on the DNA is in doubt, the DNA is left out and the CDR3 is given as listed by TCRdb. The chain joins TRBV11-2 to TRBJ1-1; the D segment call TRBD1 is taken from the table without a DNA check. Including both end residues, the CDR3 is 12 amino acids long. Per germline, CDR1 SGHAT and CDR2 FQNNGV. CDR3 amino acids: CASSLAGEGTDS.

A remark on this clonotype: A read error is possible here, since a much larger clone lies one base away. V and J are TRBV7-8 and TRBJ2-1; either TRBD1 or TRBD2 may supply D (5 bases each). Germline-derived CDR1 and CDR2 are SGHVS and FQNEAQ. Trimming left V 5 bases short and J 3 bases short, with 17 bases between. The CDR3 is made up of 16 amino acids. Here the CDR3 reads CASSPAGSRYYNEQFF. CDR3 nucleotides: TGTGCCAGCAGCCCCGCAGGGAGTCGCTACTACAATGAGCAGTTCTTC. Variable domain in full (rest from reference TRBV7-8 and TRBJ2-1): GAGVSQSPRYKVAKRGQDVALRCDPISGHVSLFWYQQALGQGPEFLTYFQNEAQLDKSGLPSDRFFAERPEGSVSTLKIQRTQQEDSAVYLCASSPAGSRYYNEQFFGPGTRLTVL.

This clonotype was recorded at least ten times. This chain uses TRBV5-1 with TRBJ1-3; D ambiguous. This CDR3 comprises 13 residues. Germline-derived CDR1 and CDR2 are SGHRS and YFSETQ. Deletions cut 6 bases from V and 0 bases from J, with 7 bases between. CDR3 residues: CASNESSGNTIYF. CDR3 nucleotides: TGCGCCAGCAATGAGAGCTCTGGAAACACCATATATTTT.

With regard to this clonotype: This may be a read error, as it is one base from a much larger clone. The chain joins TRBV5-1 to TRBJ2-5; D call uncertain. CDR1 is SGHRS, CDR2 YFSETQ, per germline. The CDR3 is 14 amino acids. The CDR3 reads CASSKDAYQDTQYF. CDR3 DNA: TGCGCCAGCAGCAAGGATGCGTACCAAGACACCCAGTACTTC.

Remarks on this clonotype: This may arise from a read error, as a much more abundant clone is one base away. The chain links TRBV28 to TRBJ2-5; D is unclear. The CDR3 consists of 11 residues. Trimming stripped 3 bases from V and 7 bases from J, with 6 bases between. Germline V gene lookup returns CDR1 MDHEN and CDR2 SYDVKM. This CDR3 reads CASSFSGTQYF. CDR3 bases: TGTGCCAGCAGTTTTTCAGGGACCCAGTACTTC. The full variable domain, rest sourced from reference TRBV28 and TRBJ2-5, is DVKVTQSSRYLVKRTGEKVFLECVQDMDHENMFWYRQDPGLGLRLIYFSYDVKMKEKGDIPEGYSVSREKKERFSLILESASTNQTSMYLCASSFSGTQYFGPGTRLLVL.

This clonotype was seen at least ten times. The chain couples TRBV30 to TRBJ2-2; no definite D call. Between the trimmed V and J ends, which lost 1 base and 1 base, there was a span of 10 bases. The CDR3 is 15 residues long. Germline CDR1 and CDR2: GTSNPN and SVGIG (reference sequence). The CDR3 region is CAWSDQVLNTGELFF. The CDR3 DNA is TGTGCCTGGAGTGATCAGGTTCTGAACACCGGGGAGCTGTTTTTT.

This clonotype was seen repeatedly, ten times or more. An end of the junction differs from the germline gene, which may be a read error. The rearrangement links TRBV6-5 to TRBJ1-3; D unresolved. The length of the CDR3 is 15 residues. Germline assignment: CDR1 MNHEY and CDR2 SVGAGI. CDR3 residues: CASSYLPTSGNAIYF. CDR3 in DNA: TGTGCCAGCAGTTATCTACCGACTTCTGGAAACGCCATATATTTT.

This clonotype rates as medium-sized. The rearrangement uses TRBV20-1 and TRBJ2-7; 7 positions match TRBD2. The V segment lost 4 bases and the J segment 1 base; nucleotides outside the gene matches: 10. This CDR3 contains 15 residues. Germline V gene data show CDR1 as DFQATT and CDR2 as SNEGSKA (reference sequence). DNA for the CDR3: TGCAGTGCTATCTCGGGAGGCTGGAGTTCCTACGAGCAGTACTTC. Its translation: CSAISGGWSSYEQYF.

This clonotype was counted many times. J is TRBJ2-2 and V is TRBV11-3; possibly TRBD1 for D (6 bases). Germline V CDR1 and CDR2: SGHNT, YENEEA. V dropped 8 bases and J dropped 1 base, with 14 bases sitting between them. The CDR3 contains 15 residues. The CDR3 DNA is TGTGCCAGCCAAGTGGGGGCAGGGAACACCGGGGAGCTGTTTTTT. Its translation: CASQVGAGNTGELFF.

With respect to this clonotype: The junction departs from the called germline gene at one end, perhaps through a read error. V is TRBV19 and J is TRBJ2-6; 7 positions match TRBD1. From germline, CDR1 is LNHDA and CDR2 SQIVND (reference sequence). The CDR3 loop spans 17 amino acids. The CDR3 protein is CASSAQGRISGPNVLTF. CDR3 nucleotides: TGTGCCAGTAGTGCACAGGGGCGTATCTCTGGGCCCAACGTCCTGACTTTC.